Listed below are T cell receptor beta chains from one sample, sequenced in a study of shared clonotypes between healthy human individuals. Clones were read by immunoSEQ multiplex PCR, and TCRdb kept only the in-frame ones, dropping some. The data hold about 1.1 million clones, with about 84% observed a single time. Sequencing was carried out using memory CD4+ T cells from PBMCs. Receptors were obtained from a man younger than 30 in good health. Some clones in this sample may be carry-over from other donors' samples. The CDR3 runs from the conserved cysteine through the conserved F or W. Fields, in order: CDR3 length, J gene, V gene, CDR3 protein.

18,TRBJ2-3,TRBV9,CASSVGGLAGGLTDTQYF
13,TRBJ2-5,TRBV30,CASVGARTETQYF
14,TRBJ2-7,TRBV5-5,CASSSKVGVHEQYF
16,TRBJ2-1,TRBV7-9,CASSLDREWVAREQFF
14,TRBJ2-2,TRBV10-3,CAIGGTGNTGELFF
15,TRBJ2-5,TRBV29-1,CSVAPGWGMGEGAYF
13,TRBJ2-1,TRBV28,CASRRTGTNEQFF
15,TRBJ1-3,TRBV15,CATSRGDSPGNTIYF
13,TRBJ2-1,TRBV5-4,CASSLDSYNEQFF
14,TRBJ1-2,TRBV25-1,CASSEYSGFGGYTF
13,TRBJ1-2,TRBV5-6,CASSLVSAAGYTF